This T cell receptor beta chain was documented in a study of cytomegalovirus exposure and HLA in healthy donors. Comment on this clone: Its antigen is not identified.

This CDR3 is 15 amino acids long. The V gene end was trimmed by 4 bases and the J gene end by 4 bases; junction bases not matched to a gene: 7. Germline assignment: CDR1 SGHRS and CDR2 YFSETQ. Points from the study as a whole: DRB1 showed the most TCR associations and HLA-C the fewest in a later analysis, as rates varied by HLA locus. Fewer N-insertions than the approximately 610-donor mean were reportedly shown by an Asian-associated ancestry cluster in a later analysis.

PCR employed 60 Vbeta and 13 Jbeta primers. The repertoire was sequenced with immunoSEQ multiplex PCR; TCRdb's copy has only in-frame clones and lacks some. The table records roughly 160,000 clones, roughly 79% of them present only once. The chain links TRBV5-1 to TRBJ1-3; 8 positions match TRBD1. This receptor was identified in a woman aged 50 to 60 in good health and CMV-seronegative. Sequencing was done on a sample of PBMCs. The CDR3 loop reads CASSSQGAQGNTIYF. In nucleotides, the CDR3 is TGCGCCAGCAGCAGTCAGGGGGCGCAAGGAAACACCATATATTTT.